This T cell receptor beta chain was obtained from a study of blood T cell repertoires in COVID-19. The protocol was immunoSEQ multiplex PCR, while the TCRdb copy is restricted to in-frame clones and leaves out a portion. The sample holds 100,000 to 120,000 clones, 65% to 90% seen once. Per germline, CDR1 GTSNPN and CDR2 SVGIG (reference sequence). The CDR3 sequence is 14 residues long. V was pared by 0 bases and J by 9 bases, with 3 bases of the junction left unmatched. The chain combines TRBV30 with TRBJ1-6, with TRBD1 matching over 9 bases. This TCR came from a man aged 50-59 years with acute or convalescent COVID-19. The specimen sequenced was peripheral blood. This chain's CDR3 is CAWSVLDRGSPLHF. The CDR3 nucleotides are TGTGCCTGGAGTGTATTGGACAGGGGTTCACCCCTCCACTTT.